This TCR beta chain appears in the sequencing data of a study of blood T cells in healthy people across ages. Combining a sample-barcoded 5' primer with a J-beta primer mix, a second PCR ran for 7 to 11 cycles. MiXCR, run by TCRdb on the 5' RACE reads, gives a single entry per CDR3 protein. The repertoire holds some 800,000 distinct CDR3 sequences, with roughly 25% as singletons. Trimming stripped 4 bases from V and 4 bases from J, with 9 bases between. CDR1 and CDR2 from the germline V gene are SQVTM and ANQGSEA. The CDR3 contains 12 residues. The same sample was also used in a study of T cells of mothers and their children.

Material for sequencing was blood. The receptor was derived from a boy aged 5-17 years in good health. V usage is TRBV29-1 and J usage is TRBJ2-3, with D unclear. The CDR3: CSVVMQADTQYF. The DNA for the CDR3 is TGCAGCGTTGTAATGCAGGCAGATACGCAGTATTTT.